This T cell receptor (beta chain) was recovered during a study of T cell repertoires in cytomegalovirus infection. This clonotype has ten or more counts. TCRdb processed the reads anew with MiXCR; each CDR3 protein has one entry. The sample consists of around 130,000 distinct CDR3 sequences, roughly 8.2% of them appearing once. Germline loops: CDR1 SGHTA, CDR2 FQGNSA. The CDR3 has 13 amino acids. Trimming cost V 2 bases and J 4 bases, with 9 bases left between them. The material sequenced was PBMCs. This sequence joins TRBV7-2 and TRBJ2-7; D is unclear. The receptor was derived from a human donor in good health (CMV status not recorded). Some clones in this sample may be carry-over from other donors' samples. CDR3 in DNA: TGTGCCAGCAGCTTAACCGACCGTTACGAGCAGTACTTC. Residues: CASSLTDRYEQYF.